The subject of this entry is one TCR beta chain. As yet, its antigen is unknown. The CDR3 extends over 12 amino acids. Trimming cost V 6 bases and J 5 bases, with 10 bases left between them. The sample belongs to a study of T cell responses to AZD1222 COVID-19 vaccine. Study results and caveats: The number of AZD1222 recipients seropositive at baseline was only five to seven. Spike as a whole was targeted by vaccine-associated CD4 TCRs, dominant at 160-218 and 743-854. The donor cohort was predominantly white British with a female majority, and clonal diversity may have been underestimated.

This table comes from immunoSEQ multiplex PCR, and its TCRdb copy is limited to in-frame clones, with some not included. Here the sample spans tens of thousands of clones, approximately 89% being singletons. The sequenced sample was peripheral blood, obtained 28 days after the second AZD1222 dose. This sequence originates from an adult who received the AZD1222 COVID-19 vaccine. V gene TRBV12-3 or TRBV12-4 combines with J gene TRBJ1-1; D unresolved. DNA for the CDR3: TGTGCCAGCAGCCTCCGTTGGACTGAAGCTTTCTTT. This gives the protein CASSLRWTEAFF.